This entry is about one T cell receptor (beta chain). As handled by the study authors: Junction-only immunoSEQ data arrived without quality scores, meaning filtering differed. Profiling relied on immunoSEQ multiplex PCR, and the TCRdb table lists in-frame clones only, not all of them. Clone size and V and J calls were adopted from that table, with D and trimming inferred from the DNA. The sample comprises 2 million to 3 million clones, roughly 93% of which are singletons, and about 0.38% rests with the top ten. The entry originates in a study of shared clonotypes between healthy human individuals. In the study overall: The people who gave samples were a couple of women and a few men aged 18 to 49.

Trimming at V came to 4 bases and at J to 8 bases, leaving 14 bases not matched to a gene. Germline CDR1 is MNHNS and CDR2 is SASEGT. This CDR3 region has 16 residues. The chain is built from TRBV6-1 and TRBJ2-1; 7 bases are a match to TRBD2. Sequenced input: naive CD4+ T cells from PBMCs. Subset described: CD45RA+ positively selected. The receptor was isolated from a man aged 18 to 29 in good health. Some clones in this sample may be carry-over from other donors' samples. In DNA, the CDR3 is TGTGCCAGCAGTGGTCAGATGTGGGAGGGGAGCGATGAGCAGTTCTTC. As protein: CASSGQMWEGSDEQFF.